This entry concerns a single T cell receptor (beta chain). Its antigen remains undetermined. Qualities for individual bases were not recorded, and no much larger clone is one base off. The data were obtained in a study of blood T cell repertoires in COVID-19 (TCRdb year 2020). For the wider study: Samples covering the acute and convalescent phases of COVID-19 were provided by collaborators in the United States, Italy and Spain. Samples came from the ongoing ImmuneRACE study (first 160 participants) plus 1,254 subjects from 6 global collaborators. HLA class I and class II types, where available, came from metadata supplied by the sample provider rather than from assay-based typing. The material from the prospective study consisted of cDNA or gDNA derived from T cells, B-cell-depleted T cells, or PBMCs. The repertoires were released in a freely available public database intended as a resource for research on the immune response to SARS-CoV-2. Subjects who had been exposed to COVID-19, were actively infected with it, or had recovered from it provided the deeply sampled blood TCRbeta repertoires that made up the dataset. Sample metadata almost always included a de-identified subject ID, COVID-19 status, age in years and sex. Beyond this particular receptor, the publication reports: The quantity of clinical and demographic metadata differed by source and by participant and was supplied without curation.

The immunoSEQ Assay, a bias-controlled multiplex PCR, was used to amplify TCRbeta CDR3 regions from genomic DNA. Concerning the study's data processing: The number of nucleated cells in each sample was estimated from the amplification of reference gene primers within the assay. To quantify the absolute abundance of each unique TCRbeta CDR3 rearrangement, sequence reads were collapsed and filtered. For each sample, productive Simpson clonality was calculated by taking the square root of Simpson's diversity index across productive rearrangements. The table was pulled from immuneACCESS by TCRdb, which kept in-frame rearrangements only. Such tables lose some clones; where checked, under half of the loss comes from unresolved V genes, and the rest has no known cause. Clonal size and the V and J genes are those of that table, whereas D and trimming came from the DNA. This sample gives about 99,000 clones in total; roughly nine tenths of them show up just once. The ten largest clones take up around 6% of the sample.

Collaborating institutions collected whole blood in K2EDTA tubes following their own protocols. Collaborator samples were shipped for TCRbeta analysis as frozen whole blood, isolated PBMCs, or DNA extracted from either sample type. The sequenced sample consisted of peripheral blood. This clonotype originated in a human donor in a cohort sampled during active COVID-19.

The DNA sequence is as follows: TGTGCCGGCAGCGCCCTAGGGGGGGATCAGCCCCAGCATTTT. Its translation reads: CAGSALGGDQPQHF. The sequence links TRBV21-1 to TRBJ1-5. TRBV21-1 is flagged as a pseudogene. The CDR3 measures 14 amino acids from cysteine to phenylalanine. Left in the record is the CDR3 DNA by itself, 42 bases read in frame from the first base.